This record concerns one T cell receptor delta chain sequence. Its target antigen remains unknown. A far larger clone lies a single base away; this is likely a read error. The CDR3 has 18 amino acids, counting the end cysteine and phenylalanine. Solely the CDR3 DNA is kept, with 54 bases framed from the first base. CDR1 and CDR2 (GEAIGNYY, EKD) derive from the germline V gene. This entry is derived from a study of gamma-delta T cells after stem cell transplantation (dated by TCRdb to about 2016). The library was obtained by RT-PCR. The sample was run on an Illumina MiSeq. Via CATT, TCRdb reprocessed the public reads, and rows with identical DNA were then joined. Counted in this sample were hundreds of delta-chain clones; about 13% of them appeared once. The biggest ten clones account for roughly 52% of the sample.

The chain is encoded by TRDV2 joined to TRDJ1; TRDD3 aligns with 11 central bases. Sequenced material: gamma-delta T cells. The sequence was obtained from a human donor. It is not recorded whose cells these are; they may come from a transplant donor. CDR3 loop: CARERLGDRNQNTDKLIF. The DNA sequence is given as TGTGCCCGTGAGCGACTGGGGGATAGGAACCAAAACACCGATAAACTCATCTTT.